Listed below are T cell receptor beta chains from one sample, sequenced in a study of a mutant IDH1 vaccine in newly diagnosed glioma. No antigen is known for these receptors. TCRdb keeps only in-frame clones here, not all; method: immunoSEQ multiplex PCR. The table includes about 36,000 clones, 65% to 85% detected once. The sample was PBMCs, taken from a glioma patient whose treatment included an IDH1 peptide vaccine. The receptors here all came from a middle-aged man with glioma. Both conserved end residues are part of each CDR3. The order of the fields is V gene, J gene, CDR3 protein.

v_gene: TRBV11-2; j_gene: TRBJ2-3; CDR3aa: CASSFRGSGLTDTQYF
v_gene: TRBV11-2; j_gene: TRBJ2-1; CDR3aa: CASSPGRYNEQFF
v_gene: TRBV7-8; j_gene: TRBJ2-1; CDR3aa: CASNTFMRHAYNEQFF
v_gene: TRBV18; j_gene: TRBJ1-5; CDR3aa: CASSLDSRGPGQPQHF
v_gene: TRBV2; j_gene: TRBJ2-1; CDR3aa: CASLFSGQYNEQFF
v_gene: TRBV4-1; j_gene: TRBJ2-1; CDR3aa: CASSSRTTNEQFF
v_gene: TRBV5-1; j_gene: TRBJ1-1; CDR3aa: CASSLQGADTEAFF
v_gene: TRBV4-1; j_gene: TRBJ2-7; CDR3aa: CASSQGPVGEQYF
v_gene: TRBV5-6; j_gene: TRBJ2-7; CDR3aa: CASSLRTSGRGLDEQYF
v_gene: TRBV7-5; j_gene: TRBJ1-2; CDR3aa: CVRSPGSYGYTF
v_gene: TRBV14; j_gene: TRBJ2-3; CDR3aa: CASSPQTVRQSTDTQYF
v_gene: TRBV7-9; j_gene: TRBJ2-3; CDR3aa: CASSLEVTDTQYF
v_gene: TRBV6-5; j_gene: TRBJ2-1; CDR3aa: CASRSGGGKNEQFF
v_gene: TRBV7-2; j_gene: TRBJ1-2; CDR3aa: CASSSTGPVGYTF
v_gene: TRBV7-9; j_gene: TRBJ1-1; CDR3aa: CASSPGRGNTEAFF
v_gene: TRBV21-1; j_gene: TRBJ1-5; CDR3aa: CASSNVLGQPQHF
v_gene: TRBV7-2; j_gene: TRBJ1-4; CDR3aa: CASSLGQGTNEKLFF
v_gene: TRBV5-1; j_gene: TRBJ1-5; CDR3aa: CASSYAGDSNQPQHF
v_gene: TRBV6-5; j_gene: TRBJ1-1; CDR3aa: CASSREQGAHTEAFF
v_gene: TRBV28; j_gene: TRBJ1-1; CDR3aa: CASTRNAATEAFF
v_gene: TRBV2; j_gene: TRBJ2-7; CDR3aa: CAGDTGGDYEQYF
v_gene: TRBV6-5; j_gene: TRBJ1-1; CDR3aa: CASSYSLPVGSAEAFF
v_gene: TRBV4-1; j_gene: TRBJ2-3; CDR3aa: CASSHFSGSTDTQYF
v_gene: TRBV7-9; j_gene: TRBJ2-7; CDR3aa: CASSLELAAYEQYF
v_gene: TRBV7-6; j_gene: TRBJ2-3; CDR3aa: CASSSVGGTDTQYF
v_gene: TRBV4-3; j_gene: TRBJ2-1; CDR3aa: CASSPRGLAVTYNEQFF
v_gene: TRBV27; j_gene: TRBJ1-5; CDR3aa: CASSLIGLNQPQHF
v_gene: TRBV6-1; j_gene: TRBJ2-6; CDR3aa: CASSEGGSGANVLTF
v_gene: TRBV27; j_gene: TRBJ2-4; CDR3aa: CASSGRSKNIQYF
v_gene: TRBV7-9; j_gene: TRBJ2-1; CDR3aa: CASSLRGDSGSNEQFF
v_gene: TRBV7-2; j_gene: TRBJ2-7; CDR3aa: CASSPVGREQYF
v_gene: TRBV2; j_gene: TRBJ1-5; CDR3aa: CASRYDRISNQPQHF
v_gene: TRBV7-2; j_gene: TRBJ1-4; CDR3aa: CASSLTGQPGEKLFF
v_gene: TRBV7-9; j_gene: TRBJ2-5; CDR3aa: CASSSPQETQYF
v_gene: TRBV6-5; j_gene: TRBJ2-2; CDR3aa: CASRFNPNTGELFF
v_gene: TRBV6-6; j_gene: TRBJ2-7; CDR3aa: CASSYSYINEQYF
v_gene: TRBV6-1; j_gene: TRBJ2-7; CDR3aa: CASSEVWALQSYEQYF